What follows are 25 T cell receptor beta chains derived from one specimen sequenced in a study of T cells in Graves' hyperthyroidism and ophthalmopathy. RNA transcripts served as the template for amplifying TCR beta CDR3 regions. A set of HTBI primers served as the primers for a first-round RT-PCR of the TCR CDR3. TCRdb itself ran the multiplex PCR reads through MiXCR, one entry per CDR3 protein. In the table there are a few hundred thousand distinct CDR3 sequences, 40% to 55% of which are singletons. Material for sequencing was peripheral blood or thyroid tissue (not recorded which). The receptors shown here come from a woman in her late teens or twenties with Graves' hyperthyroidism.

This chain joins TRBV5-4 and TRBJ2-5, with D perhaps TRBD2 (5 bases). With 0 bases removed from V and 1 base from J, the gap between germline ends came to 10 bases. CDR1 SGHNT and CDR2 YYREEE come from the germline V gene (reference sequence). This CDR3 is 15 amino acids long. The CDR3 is CASSLGSGVQETQYF. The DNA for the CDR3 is TGTGCCAGCAGCTTGGGGTCCGGGGTCCAAGAGACCCAGTACTTC.

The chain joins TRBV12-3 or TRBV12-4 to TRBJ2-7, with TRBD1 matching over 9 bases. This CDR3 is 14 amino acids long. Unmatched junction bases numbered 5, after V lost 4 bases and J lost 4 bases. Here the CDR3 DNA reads TGTGCCAGCAGTTGGGGGACAGGGACGTACGAGCAGTACTTC. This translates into CASSWGTGTYEQYF.

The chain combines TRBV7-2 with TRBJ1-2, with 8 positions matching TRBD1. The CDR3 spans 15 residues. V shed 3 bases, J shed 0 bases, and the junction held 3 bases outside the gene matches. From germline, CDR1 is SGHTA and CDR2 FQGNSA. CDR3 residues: CASSLDREANYGYTF. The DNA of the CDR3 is TGTGCCAGCAGCTTGGACAGGGAGGCTAACTATGGCTACACCTTC.

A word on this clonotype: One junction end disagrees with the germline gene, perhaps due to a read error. This CDR3 is CASSLAGQERQPQHF. As DNA, the CDR3 is TGCGCCAGCAGCTTGGCGGGACAGGAGCGTCAGCCCCAGCATTTT. V is TRBV5-8 and J is TRBJ1-5; 8 bases map to TRBD1. CDR3 length: 15 residues. The germline V gene has CDR1 SGHTS and CDR2 YDEGEE.

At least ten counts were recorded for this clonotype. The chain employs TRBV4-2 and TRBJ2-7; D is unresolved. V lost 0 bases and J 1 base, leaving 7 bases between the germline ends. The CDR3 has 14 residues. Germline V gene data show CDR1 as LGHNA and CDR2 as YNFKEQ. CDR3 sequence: CASSQDRLSYEQYF. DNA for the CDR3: TGTGCCAGCAGCCAAGATCGGCTTTCCTACGAGCAGTACTTC.

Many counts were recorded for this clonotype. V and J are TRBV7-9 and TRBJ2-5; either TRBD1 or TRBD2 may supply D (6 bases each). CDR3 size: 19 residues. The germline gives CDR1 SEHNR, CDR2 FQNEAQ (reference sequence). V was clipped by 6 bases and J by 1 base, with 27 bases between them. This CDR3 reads CASRRVPGWGAHGQETQYF. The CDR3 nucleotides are TGTGCCAGCAGACGCGTGCCGGGATGGGGGGCGCACGGCCAAGAGACCCAGTACTTC.

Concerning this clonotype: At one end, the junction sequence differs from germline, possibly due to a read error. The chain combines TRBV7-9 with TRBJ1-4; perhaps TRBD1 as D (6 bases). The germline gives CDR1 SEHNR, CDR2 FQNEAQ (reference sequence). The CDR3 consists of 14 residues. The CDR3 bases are TGTGCCAGCAGCACCCCGGCGGGGGGGGCGGACACCCTTTTT. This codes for CASSTPAGGADTLF.

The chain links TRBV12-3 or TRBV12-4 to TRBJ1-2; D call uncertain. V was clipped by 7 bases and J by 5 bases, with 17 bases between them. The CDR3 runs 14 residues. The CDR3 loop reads CASTAGVHIYGYTF. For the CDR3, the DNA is TGTGCCAGCACCGCGGGAGTCCATATATATGGCTACACCTTC.

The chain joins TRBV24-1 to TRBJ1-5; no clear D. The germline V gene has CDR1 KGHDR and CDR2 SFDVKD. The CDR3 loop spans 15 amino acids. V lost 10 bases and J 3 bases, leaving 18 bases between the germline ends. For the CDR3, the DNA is TGTGCCACGAGCGGTCCGAGCTCCTACAATCAGCCCCAGCATTTT. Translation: CATSGPSSYNQPQHF.

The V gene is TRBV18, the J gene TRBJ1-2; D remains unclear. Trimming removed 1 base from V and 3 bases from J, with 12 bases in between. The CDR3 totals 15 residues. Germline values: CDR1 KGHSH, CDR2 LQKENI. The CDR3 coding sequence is TGTGCCAGCTCACCACGTGCGGGAATTGACTATGGCTACACCTTC. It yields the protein CASSPRAGIDYGYTF.

CDR3 residues: CASSPAGPTGGEKLFF. The CDR3 DNA reads as TGTGCCAGCAGCCCCGCGGGGCCCACCGGAGGCGAAAAACTGTTTTTT. This chain links TRBV7-9 with TRBJ1-4; maybe TRBD1 (5 bases). This CDR3 spans 16 amino acids. V was cut by 5 bases and J by 8 bases, with 21 bases left in between. In germline, CDR1 is SEHNR, CDR2 FQNEAQ (reference sequence). Using reference TRBV7-9 and TRBJ1-4 for the parts outside the CDR3, the full variable domain is DTGVSQNPRHKITKRGQNVTFRCDPISEHNRLYWYRQTLGQGPEFLTYFQNEAQLEKSRLLSDRFSAERPKGSFSTLEIQRTEQGDSAMYLCASSPAGPTGGEKLFFGSGTQLSVL.

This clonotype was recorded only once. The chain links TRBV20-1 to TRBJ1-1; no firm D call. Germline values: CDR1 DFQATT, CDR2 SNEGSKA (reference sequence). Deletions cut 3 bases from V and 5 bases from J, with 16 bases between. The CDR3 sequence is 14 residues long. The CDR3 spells CSASRGRVETEAFF. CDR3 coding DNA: TGCAGTGCTAGCCGGGGAAGGGTAGAGACTGAAGCTTTCTTT.

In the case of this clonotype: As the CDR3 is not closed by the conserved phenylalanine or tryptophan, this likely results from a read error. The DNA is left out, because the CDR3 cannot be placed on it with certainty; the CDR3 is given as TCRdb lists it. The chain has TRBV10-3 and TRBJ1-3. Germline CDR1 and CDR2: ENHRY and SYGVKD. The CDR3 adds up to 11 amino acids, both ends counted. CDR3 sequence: CAISEGLAGPS.

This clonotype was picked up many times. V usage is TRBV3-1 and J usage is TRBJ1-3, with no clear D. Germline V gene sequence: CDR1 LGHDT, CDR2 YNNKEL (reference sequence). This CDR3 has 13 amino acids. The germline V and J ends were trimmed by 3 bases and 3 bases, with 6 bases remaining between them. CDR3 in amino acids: CASSHIVGNTIYF. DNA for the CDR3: TGTGCCAGCAGCCATATAGTTGGAAACACCATATATTTT.

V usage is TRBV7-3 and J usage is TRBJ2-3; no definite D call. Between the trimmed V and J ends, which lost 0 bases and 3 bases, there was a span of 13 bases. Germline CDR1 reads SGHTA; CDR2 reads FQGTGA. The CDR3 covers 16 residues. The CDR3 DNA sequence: TGTGCCAGCAGCTTAACGAACGACTGGCGTACAGATACGCAGTATTTT. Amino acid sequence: CASSLTNDWRTDTQYF.

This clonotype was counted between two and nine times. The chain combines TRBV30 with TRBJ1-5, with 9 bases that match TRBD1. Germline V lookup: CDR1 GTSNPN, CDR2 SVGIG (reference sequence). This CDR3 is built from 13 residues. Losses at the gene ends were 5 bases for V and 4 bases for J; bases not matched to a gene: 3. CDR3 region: CAWGGTGNQPQHF. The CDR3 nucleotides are TGTGCCTGGGGAGGGACAGGGAATCAGCCCCAGCATTTT.

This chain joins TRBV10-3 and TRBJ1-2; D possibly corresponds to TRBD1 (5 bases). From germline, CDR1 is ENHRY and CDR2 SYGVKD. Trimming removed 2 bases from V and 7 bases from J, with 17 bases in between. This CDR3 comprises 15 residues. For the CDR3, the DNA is TGTGCCATCAGTGAGCGTCAGGGAGTAGTTGCTGGCTACACCTTC. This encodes CAISERQGVVAGYTF.

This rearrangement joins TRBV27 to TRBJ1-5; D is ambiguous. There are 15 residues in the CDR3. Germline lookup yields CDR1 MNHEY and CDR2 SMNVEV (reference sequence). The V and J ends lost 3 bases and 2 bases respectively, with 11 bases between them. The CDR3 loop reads CASSFGISGNQPQHF. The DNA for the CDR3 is TGTGCCAGCAGTTTTGGGATCTCGGGCAATCAGCCCCAGCATTTT.

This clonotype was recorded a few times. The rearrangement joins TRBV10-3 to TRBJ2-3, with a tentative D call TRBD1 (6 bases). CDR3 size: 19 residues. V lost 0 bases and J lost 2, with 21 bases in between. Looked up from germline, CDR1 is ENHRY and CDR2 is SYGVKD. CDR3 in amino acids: CAISESWMAPGHPTDTQYF. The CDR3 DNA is TGTGCCATCAGTGAGTCTTGGATGGCTCCGGGACACCCCACAGATACGCAGTATTTT.

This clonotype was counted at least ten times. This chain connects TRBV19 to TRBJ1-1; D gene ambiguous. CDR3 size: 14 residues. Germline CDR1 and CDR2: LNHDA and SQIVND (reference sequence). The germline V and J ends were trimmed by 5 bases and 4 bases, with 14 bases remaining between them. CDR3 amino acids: CASSFLAESTEAFF. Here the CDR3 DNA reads TGTGCCAGTAGTTTCCTGGCCGAGAGCACTGAAGCTTTCTTT.

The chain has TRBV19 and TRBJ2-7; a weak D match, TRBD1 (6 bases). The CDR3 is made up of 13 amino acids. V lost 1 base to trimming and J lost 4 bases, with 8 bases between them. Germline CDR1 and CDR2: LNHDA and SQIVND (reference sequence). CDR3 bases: TGTGCCAGTAGTATAGTACAGGGTTACGAGCAGTACTTC. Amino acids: CASSIVQGYEQYF.

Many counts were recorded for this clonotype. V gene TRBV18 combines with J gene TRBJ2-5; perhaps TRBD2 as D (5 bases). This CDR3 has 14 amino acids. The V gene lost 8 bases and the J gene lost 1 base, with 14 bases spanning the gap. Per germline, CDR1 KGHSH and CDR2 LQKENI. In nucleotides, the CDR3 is TGTGCCAGCAGTCCCCCCGGGGTCCAAGAGACCCAGTACTTC. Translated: CASSPPGVQETQYF. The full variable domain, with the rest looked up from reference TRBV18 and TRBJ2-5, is NAGVMQNPRHLVRRRGQEARLRCSPMKGHSHVYWYRQLPEEGLKFMVYLQKENIIDESGMPKERFSAEFPKEGPSILRIQQVVRGDSAAYFCASSPPGVQETQYFGPGTRLLVL.

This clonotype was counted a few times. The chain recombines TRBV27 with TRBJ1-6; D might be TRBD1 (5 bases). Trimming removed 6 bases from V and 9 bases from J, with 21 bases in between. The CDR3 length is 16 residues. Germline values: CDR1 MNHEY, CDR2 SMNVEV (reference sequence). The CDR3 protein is CASRQAKGLWSSPLHF. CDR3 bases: TGTGCCAGCAGGCAGGCGAAGGGGCTGTGGAGTTCACCCCTCCACTTT.

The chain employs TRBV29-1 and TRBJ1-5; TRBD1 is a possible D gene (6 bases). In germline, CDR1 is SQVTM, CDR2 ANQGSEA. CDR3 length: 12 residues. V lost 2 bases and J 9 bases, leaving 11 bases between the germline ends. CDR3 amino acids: CSVEKGGRPQHF. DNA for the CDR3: TGCAGCGTTGAAAAGGGGGGGCGGCCCCAGCATTTT.

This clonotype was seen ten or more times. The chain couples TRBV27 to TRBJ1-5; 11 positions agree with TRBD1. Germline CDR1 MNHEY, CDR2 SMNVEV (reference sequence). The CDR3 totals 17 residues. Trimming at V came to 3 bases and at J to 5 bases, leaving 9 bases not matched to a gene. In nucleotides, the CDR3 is TGTGCCAGCAGTTTTCTTACACCGGGACAGGGGGATCAGCCCCAGCATTTT. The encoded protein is CASSFLTPGQGDQPQHF.